The 31 T cell receptor beta chains below come from one sample, sequenced in a study of regulatory T cells in long-lasting Graves disease (dated by TCRdb to 2020 to 2022). Library preparation used multiplex PCR. Sequencer: Illumina HiSeq 4000. iRepertoire HTBI primers and Arm-PCR amplification of CDR3 regions were used to construct TCR beta libraries. TCRdb applied fastp at Q25 and MiXCR to the public reads, then kept only in-frame beta chains. Rows with one shared CDR3 protein collapse into an entry with the most common genes and DNA. The sample yields approximately 500,000 distinct CDR3 sequences; around a fifth were counted once. Around 7% of the sample is held by the ten biggest clonotypes. The intended sense of this specimen's time point label: persistent/refractory GD, antithyroid drugs over 5 years with positive TRAb. RNA was extracted from PBMCs in TRIzol for both TCR sequencing and RNA sequencing.

The sample in question was peripheral blood mononuclear cells (PBMCs), obtained when the disease was refractory, from a patient treated with antithyroid drugs. The receptors were sampled from a female donor with Graves disease.

This clonotype was counted many times. The gene calls are TRBV6-1 and TRBJ2-7, with 7 bases that match TRBD1. V lost 7 bases, J lost 2 bases, and 17 bases stayed unmatched. Per germline, CDR1 MNHNS and CDR2 SASEGT. The CDR3 spans 17 residues. DNA for the CDR3: TGTGCCAGCACGGGCAGGGGGACCGGAGTATTTACCTACGAGCAGTACTTC. This codes for CASTGRGTGVFTYEQYF.

Note on this clonotype: A clone one base away is much larger, so this may be a read error. The J gene is TRBJ2-7, the V gene TRBV11-3; D assignment may be TRBD1 or TRBD2 (5 bases each). The CDR3 length is 16 residues. Germline-derived CDR1 and CDR2 are SGHNT and YENEEA. The CDR3 region has the DNA TGTGCCAGCAGCGGTCGGGACGGTCTCAGCTCCTACGAGCAGTGCTTC. Translating gives CASSGRDGLSSYEQCF.

This clonotype was counted once. A much larger clone sits a single nucleotide away, making a read error possible. V and J are TRBV24-1 and TRBJ2-7; 7 bases match TRBD1. Matching the DNA end better, TRBJ1-1 makes the J call doubtful. This CDR3 contains 14 residues. CDR1 is KGHDR and CDR2 is SFDVKD in the germline V gene. The CDR3 is CATSDAGTASGAFF. CDR3 nucleotides: TGTGCCACCAGTGACGCTGGGACAGCATCTGGAGCTTTCTTT.

This clonotype has ten or more counts. CDR3 protein: CASSLDFRRNTEAFF. The CDR3 bases are TGTGCCAGCAGCTTAGATTTTCGGAGGAACACTGAAGCTTTCTTT. This chain links TRBV11-2 with TRBJ1-1; D unclear. Germline CDR1 reads SGHAT; CDR2 reads FQNNGV. The CDR3 contains 15 residues. V dropped 0 bases and J dropped 1 base, with 9 bases sitting between them.

This clonotype has only one observation. The rearrangement links TRBV9 to TRBJ1-5, with D maybe TRBD1 (6 bases). Germline CDR1 and CDR2: SGDLS and YYNGEE. CDR3 length: 17 amino acids. Deletions cut 2 bases from V and 1 base from J, with 16 bases between. The CDR3, as DNA: TGTGCCAGCAGCGTCCGACGTGGGGGCAGAAGCAATCAGCCCCAGCATTTT. Protein: CASSVRRGGRSNQPQHF.

The count of this clonotype is one. The genes are TRBV3-1 and TRBJ2-7, with D perhaps being TRBD1 or TRBD2 (5 bases each). The CDR3 is made up of 14 amino acids. Trimming shortened V by 0 bases and J by 6 bases, and 12 bases separated the two germline ends. Germline V gene data show CDR1 as LGHDT and CDR2 as YNNKEL (reference sequence). CDR3 sequence reads: CASSQEGTLGEQYF. The CDR3 DNA reads TGTGCCAGCAGCCAAGAGGGGACCCTCGGCGAGCAGTACTTC.

This clonotype has a count of ten or more. The chain has TRBV7-8 and TRBJ1-1; D remains unclear. Looked up from germline, CDR1 is SGHVS and CDR2 is FQNEAQ. This CDR3 comprises 13 residues. V dropped 5 bases and J dropped 6 bases, with 13 bases sitting between them. The CDR3 loop reads CASSLSGIAEAFF. The CDR3 DNA reads as TGTGCCAGCAGCCTCTCGGGAATAGCTGAAGCTTTCTTT.

This clonotype was seen at least ten times. The rearrangement links TRBV27 to TRBJ1-2; D not certain. The CDR3 covers 13 residues. Trimming cost V 6 bases and J 4 bases, with 12 bases left between them. The germline V gene has CDR1 MNHEY and CDR2 SMNVEV (reference sequence). CDR3 sequence: CASSSDIGYGYTF. The CDR3, as DNA: TGTGCCAGCAGCTCTGACATAGGCTATGGCTACACCTTC.

This clonotype was observed many times. The chain employs TRBV28 and TRBJ1-5; 7 nucleotides line up with TRBD1. The CDR3 is made up of 13 amino acids. Germline assignment: CDR1 MDHEN and CDR2 SYDVKM. Trimming took 8 bases from V and 5 from J; bases not matched to a gene: 6. CDR3 sequence: CASQQGTYQPQHF. The CDR3, as DNA: TGTGCCAGCCAACAGGGGACTTATCAGCCCCAGCATTTT.

This chain joins TRBV30 and TRBJ2-7, with no clear D. Trimming took off 2 bases at V and 5 bases at J, with 19 bases between the two ends. The CDR3 contains 15 residues. Germline V gene sequence: CDR1 GTSNPN, CDR2 SVGIG (reference sequence). CDR3 protein: CAWSPPTGFGHEQYF. CDR3 nucleotide sequence: TGTGCCTGGAGTCCCCCTACGGGTTTTGGACACGAGCAGTACTTC. The full variable domain, with the rest looked up from reference TRBV30 and TRBJ2-7, is SQTIHQWPATLVQPVGSPLSLECTVEGTSNPNLYWYRQAAGRGLQLLFYSVGIGQISSEVPQNLSASRPQDRQFILSSKKLLLSDSGFYLCAWSPPTGFGHEQYFGPGTRLTVT.

This clonotype has ten or more counts. CDR3 sequence (DNA): TGTGCCAGCAGTGTAGGGGGGGCTTTACACGAGCAGTACTTC. Translated, it gives CASSVGGALHEQYF. The J gene is TRBJ2-7, the V gene TRBV12-3 or TRBV12-4; D possibly corresponds to TRBD2 (7 bases). The CDR3 spans 14 residues. V was cut by 5 bases and J by 5 bases, with 16 bases left in between.

This clonotype has a count of ten or more. The chain employs TRBV2 and TRBJ2-6; D gene unclear. Germline-derived CDR1 and CDR2 are SNHLY and FYNNEI. CDR3 length equals 14 residues. Trimming removed 8 bases at V and 0 bases at J, with 8 bases between. The CDR3 DNA is TGTGCCAGCTGCACCCTCTCTGGGGCCAACGTCCTGACTTTC. This codes for CASCTLSGANVLTF.

Ten or more counts support this clonotype. The V and J genes are TRBV28 and TRBJ1-5; 12 positions agree with TRBD1. The germline V gene has CDR1 MDHEN and CDR2 SYDVKM. Trimming cost V 8 bases and J 2 bases; bases outside gene matches: 10. CDR3 length: 17 amino acids. The DNA of the CDR3 is TGTGCCAGCCTCCCGGGACAGGGGGCTTGGGGCAATCAGCCCCAGCATTTT. It is translated as CASLPGQGAWGNQPQHF.

This clonotype occurred a few times. The chain is built from TRBV28 and TRBJ1-5, with D maybe TRBD1 (5 bases). The CDR3 contains 14 residues. Germline CDR1 MDHEN, CDR2 SYDVKM. Between the trimmed V and J ends, which lost 7 bases and 6 bases, there was a span of 16 bases. This chain's CDR3 is CASTLGRSSQPQHF. The CDR3 nucleotides are TGTGCCAGCACCTTGGGGCGAAGTAGTCAGCCCCAGCATTTT.

This clonotype was observed at least ten times. The chain is built from TRBV20-1 and TRBJ1-2; D gene ambiguous. This CDR3 spans 16 amino acids. Germline assignment: CDR1 DFQATT and CDR2 SNEGSKA (reference sequence). The V end was cut by 0 bases, the J end by 4 bases, with 18 bases between. CDR3 sequence reads: CSARDWVVGPSYGYTF. CDR3 DNA: TGCAGTGCTAGAGATTGGGTGGTGGGCCCCAGCTATGGCTACACCTTC.

This clonotype was seen a handful of times. The chain recombines TRBV12-3 or TRBV12-4 with TRBJ2-3; TRBD1 matches 9 bases. V was clipped by 3 bases and J by 2 bases; unmatched bases: 3. The CDR3 sequence is 15 residues long. For the CDR3, the DNA is TGTGCCAGCAGTTTGGGACAGGGTCCCACAGATACGCAGTATTTT. Amino acid sequence: CASSLGQGPTDTQYF.

The chain links TRBV19 to TRBJ1-5, with TRBD1 matching over 8 bases. Germline V lookup: CDR1 LNHDA, CDR2 SQIVND (reference sequence). V trimming: 6 bases; J trimming: 0 bases; junction bases outside the gene matches: 10. This CDR3 region has 17 residues. The CDR3 reads CASRLDRGEYSNQPQHF. The CDR3 bases are TGTGCCAGTAGACTCGACAGGGGCGAGTATAGCAATCAGCCCCAGCATTTT.

The chain is built from TRBV6-2 or TRBV6-3 and TRBJ2-3; D gene uncertain. Trimming took off 4 bases at V and 7 bases at J, with 9 bases between the two ends. CDR1 MNHEY and CDR2 SVGEGT come from the germline V gene. The CDR3 contains 12 residues. CDR3 sequence reads: CASSLDANTQYF. The CDR3 DNA sequence: TGTGCCAGCAGTTTAGACGCGAATACGCAGTATTTT.

This clonotype came up a few times. The chain uses TRBV13 and TRBJ1-1, with D possibly TRBD1 on 6 matching bases. Germline assignment: CDR1 PRHDT and CDR2 FYEKMQ (reference sequence). Trimming stripped 5 bases from V and 5 bases from J, with 21 bases between. The CDR3 consists of 16 residues. The chain's CDR3 is CASSPGGWGRGTEAFF. CDR3 bases: TGTGCCAGCAGCCCCGGGGGGTGGGGGCGCGGGACTGAAGCTTTCTTT.

This clonotype has more than one count but fewer than ten. The chain couples TRBV5-6 to TRBJ1-1; 9 bases are a match to TRBD1. Germline CDR1 reads SGHDT; CDR2 reads YYEEEE. V lost 0 bases and J lost 3; bases outside the gene matches: 3. The CDR3 consists of 15 residues. The CDR3 region has the DNA TGTGCCAGCAGCTTGGCAGGGACAGGGCACACTGAAGCTTTCTTT. Translating it yields CASSLAGTGHTEAFF. The whole variable domain, filled in from reference TRBV5-6 and TRBJ1-1, reads DAGVTQSPTHLIKTRGQQVTLRCSPKSGHDTVSWYQQALGQGPQFIFQYYEEEERQRGNFPDRFSGHQFPNYSSELNVNALLLGDSALYLCASSLAGTGHTEAFFGQGTRLTVV.

V is TRBV6-5 and J is TRBJ1-1, with D hard to call. Germline V gene data show CDR1 as MNHEY and CDR2 as SVGAGI. The CDR3 length is 15 residues. V was clipped by 2 bases and J by 0 bases, with 10 bases between them. CDR3: CASSYESEMNTEAFF. The CDR3 region has the DNA TGTGCCAGCAGTTACGAGTCAGAGATGAACACTGAAGCTTTCTTT.

This clonotype was detected many times. The chain carries TRBV6-9 and TRBJ2-7; D remains ambiguous. Trimming left V 3 bases short and J 5 bases short, with 8 bases between. Germline CDR1 and CDR2: MNHGY and SVAAGI. This CDR3 region has 12 residues. This chain's CDR3 is CASSYSKNEQYF. The CDR3 DNA reads as TGTGCCAGCAGTTACTCGAAAAACGAGCAGTACTTC.

CDR3 protein: CASSLFGSRAGELFF. CDR3 coding DNA: TGTGCCAGCAGCTTGTTCGGCAGCCGGGCCGGGGAGCTGTTTTTT. The chain joins TRBV5-5 to TRBJ2-2; no clear D. Between the trimmed V and J ends, which lost 1 base and 6 bases, there was a span of 13 bases. The CDR3 is 15 residues long. The germline V gene encodes CDR1 SGHKS and CDR2 YYEKEE (reference sequence).

This clonotype was recorded many times. This chain uses TRBV12-3 or TRBV12-4 with TRBJ1-5; D not resolved. CDR3 size: 13 residues. V was clipped by 1 base and J by 6 bases, with 7 bases between them. The CDR3 sequence is CASSLGWGQPQHF. The CDR3, as DNA: TGTGCCAGCAGTTTAGGATGGGGTCAGCCCCAGCATTTT.

This clonotype showed up many times. CDR3 sequence reads: CASSFMWTAKNIQYF. As DNA, the CDR3 is TGTGCCAGCAGCTTTATGTGGACGGCCAAAAACATTCAGTACTTC. The chain links TRBV7-8 to TRBJ2-4; D is uncertain. CDR3 length: 15 amino acids. Trimming stripped 3 bases from V and 1 base from J, with 10 bases between. The germline V gene has CDR1 SGHVS and CDR2 FQNEAQ.

This clonotype was detected only a few times. The V gene is TRBV5-8, the J gene TRBJ1-2, with TRBD1 as a possible D gene (5 bases). The CDR3 contains 16 residues. Deletions cut 2 bases from V and 5 bases from J, with 19 bases between. Germline lookup yields CDR1 SGHTS and CDR2 YDEGEE. CDR3 in DNA: TGTGCCAGCAGCTTACCACACGGGCAGGGCGAGTATGGCTACACCTTC. Its translation is CASSLPHGQGEYGYTF.

The table lists this clonotype with many counts. The chain has TRBV6-5 and TRBJ2-5; D not resolved. The CDR3 runs to 15 residues. V lost 1 base, J lost 5 bases, and 14 bases lay in between. Germline loops: CDR1 MNHEY, CDR2 SVGAGI. The CDR3 sequence: CASSYYGPEPETQYF. The CDR3 coding sequence is TGTGCCAGCAGTTACTACGGCCCGGAGCCGGAGACCCAGTACTTC.

This clonotype appeared many times. The chain joins TRBV6-1 to TRBJ2-7; 8 nucleotides match TRBD1. V lost 8 bases to trimming and J lost 6 bases; unmatched junction nucleotides: 18. This CDR3 is 16 amino acids long. Germline-derived CDR1 and CDR2 are MNHNS and SASEGT. The CDR3 sequence: CASSRDRGPTYSEQYF. The CDR3 DNA reads TGTGCCAGCTCCCGCGACAGGGGACCTACTTACTCCGAGCAGTACTTC.

The CDR3 reads CAWKGGGSHSYEQYF. CDR3 nucleotides: TGTGCCTGGAAGGGCGGGGGTTCACACTCCTACGAGCAGTACTTC. V and J are TRBV30 and TRBJ2-7; 7 bases align to TRBD2. V trimming: 4 bases; J trimming: 0 bases; junction bases outside the gene matches: 9. Germline values: CDR1 GTSNPN, CDR2 SVGIG (reference sequence). The CDR3 has 15 amino acids.

This clonotype has just a few counts. The J gene is TRBJ1-1, the V gene TRBV11-2; D possibly corresponds to TRBD1 (5 bases). This CDR3 has 14 residues. CDR1 and CDR2 from the germline V gene are SGHAT and FQNNGV. V lost 6 bases, J lost 6 bases, and 17 bases lay in between. As DNA, the CDR3 is TGTGCCAGCAGTTTAATTCAGGGTTACCCTGAAGCTTTCTTT. The encoded protein is CASSLIQGYPEAFF.

The sample holds a few counts of this clonotype. This sequence joins TRBV19 and TRBJ1-5; D is perhaps TRBD1 (6 bases). CDR1 and CDR2 from the germline V gene are LNHDA and SQIVND (reference sequence). V lost 5 bases and J lost 3, with 20 bases in between. The CDR3 sequence is 17 residues long. The CDR3 here is CASSPRPTGTYNQPQHF. CDR3 coding DNA: TGTGCCAGTAGTCCACGGCCCACAGGGACCTACAATCAGCCCCAGCATTTT.